Following are 22 T cell receptor beta chains from one sample sequenced in a study of blood T cell repertoires in COVID-19. Sequencing was performed with immunoSEQ multiplex PCR; in TCRdb, only in-frame clones are kept and a portion is missing. The repertoire consists of about 220,000 clones, with roughly 84% occurring once and the leading ten covering approximately 3.8%. The sample was peripheral blood. Receptors originate from a woman of 80 years or more with acute or convalescent COVID-19.

The gene calls are TRBV5-1 and TRBJ1-2, with TRBD1 as a possible D gene (5 bases). The CDR3 is 14 amino acids. Trimming pared 3 bases from V and 2 bases from J, leaving 11 bases between. CDR1 SGHRS and CDR2 YFSETQ come from the germline V gene. The CDR3 region is CASSYKDKNYGYTF. As DNA, the CDR3 is TGCGCCAGCAGCTATAAGGACAAGAACTATGGCTACACCTTC.

This clone was found once. The rearrangement links TRBV10-1 to TRBJ1-3; tentative D call: TRBD1 (5 bases). Germline V CDR1 and CDR2: WNHNN, SYGVQD (reference sequence). Between the trimmed V and J ends, which lost 7 bases and 0 bases, there was a span of 13 bases. This CDR3 is 15 amino acids long. CDR3: CASIPTVISGNTIYF. DNA of the CDR3: TGCGCCAGCATTCCGACAGTCATCTCTGGAAACACCATATATTTT.

The V call is TRBV7-2, the J call TRBJ1-1; D is ambiguous. This CDR3 spans 14 amino acids. Germline V gene data show CDR1 as SGHTA and CDR2 as FQGNSA. V gave up 0 bases and J gave up 1 base, with 6 bases separating them. The CDR3 DNA reads as TGTGCCAGCAGCTTAGCCCCGGGGAACACTGAAGCTTTCTTT. It specifies CASSLAPGNTEAFF.

This sequence joins TRBV7-2 and TRBJ2-3, with D maybe TRBD2 (7 bases). The CDR3 contains 16 residues. Germline V gives CDR1 SGHTA, CDR2 FQGNSA. Trimming stripped 5 bases from V and 2 bases from J, with 17 bases between. CDR3 DNA sequence: TGTGCCAGCAGCCCGCATGGGGGGGGCAACACAGATACGCAGTATTTT. It encodes CASSPHGGGNTDTQYF. Variable domain in full (rest from reference TRBV7-2 and TRBJ2-3): GAGVSQSPSNKVTEKGKDVELRCDPISGHTALYWYRQSLGQGLEFLIYFQGNSAPDKSGLPSDRFSAERTGGSVSTLTIQRTQQEDSAVYLCASSPHGGGNTDTQYFGPGTRLTVL.

The chain joins TRBV9 to TRBJ2-3; TRBD2 agrees at 9 bases. Per the germline V gene, CDR1 is SGDLS and CDR2 is YYNGEE. V was clipped by 5 bases and J by 6 bases; unmatched bases: 10. CDR3 size: 15 residues. The CDR3 sequence is CASRPLAGAWDTQYF. CDR3 nucleotides: TGTGCCAGCAGACCTTTAGCGGGGGCCTGGGATACGCAGTATTTT.

V and J are TRBV7-9 and TRBJ2-3, with no clear D. The CDR3 length is 13 residues. Germline CDR1 is SEHNR and CDR2 is FQNEAQ (reference sequence). Trimming stripped 2 bases from V and 2 bases from J, with 5 bases between. The CDR3 DNA follows: TGTGCCAGCAGCTTACAGTTCACAGATACGCAGTATTTT. It translates to CASSLQFTDTQYF.

V is TRBV6-6 and J is TRBJ1-5, with 11 bases matching TRBD1. The CDR3 spans 15 residues. V lost 6 bases and J lost 3; bases outside the gene matches: 4. CDR1 and CDR2 from the germline V gene are MNHNY and SVGAGI (reference sequence). Here the CDR3 DNA reads TGTGCCAGCAGCGGACAGGGGGCTGACAATCAGCCCCAGCATTTT. Protein product: CASSGQGADNQPQHF.

The V call is TRBV9, the J call TRBJ2-3; the match to TRBD1 covers 11 bases. V lost 0 bases to trimming and J lost 6 bases; unmatched junction nucleotides: 6. From germline, CDR1 is SGDLS and CDR2 YYNGEE. The CDR3 consists of 16 residues. The CDR3: CASSVEGQGAWDTQYF. The CDR3, as DNA: TGTGCCAGCAGCGTAGAAGGACAGGGGGCGTGGGATACGCAGTATTTT.

The chain uses TRBV19 and TRBJ1-6; D uncertain. The V gene's germline CDR1 is LNHDA and CDR2 SQIVND (reference sequence). The V end was cut by 1 base, the J end by 6 bases, with 7 bases between. The CDR3 spans 14 residues. CDR3: CASSIVVSNSPLHF. In DNA, the CDR3 is TGTGCCAGTAGTATAGTGGTCAGTAATTCACCCCTCCACTTT.

The V call is TRBV28, the J call TRBJ1-2; D is ambiguous. Germline values: CDR1 MDHEN, CDR2 SYDVKM. V was clipped by 3 bases and J by 4 bases, with 9 bases between them. The CDR3 contains 13 residues. The CDR3 sequence is CASSLGQVYGYTF. The CDR3 region has the DNA TGTGCCAGCAGTTTGGGCCAGGTCTATGGCTACACCTTC.

The table lists this clone with a count of one. V usage is TRBV24-1 and J usage is TRBJ2-4; TRBD2 matches at 8 bases. The CDR3 contains 17 residues. Germline CDR1 and CDR2: KGHDR and SFDVKD. V dropped 0 bases and J dropped 1; count of bases not matched to a gene: 4. CDR3 residues: CATSDLRGGLAKNIQYF. The CDR3 coding sequence is TGTGCCACCAGTGATTTGCGGGGGGGGTTGGCCAAAAACATTCAGTACTTC.

The chain carries TRBV2 and TRBJ2-1, with D unclear. V shed 7 bases and J shed 4 bases, with 20 bases lying between them. The CDR3 loop spans 16 amino acids. The germline gives CDR1 SNHLY, CDR2 FYNNEI. The CDR3 nucleotides read TGTGCCAGCACCCTAAACTCTGTTTCCCGATACAATGAGCAGTTCTTC. Translated, it gives CASTLNSVSRYNEQFF. Looking up the rest from reference TRBV2 and TRBJ2-1 gives the full variable domain: EPEVTQTPSHQVTQMGQEVILRCVPISNHLYFYWYRQILGQKVEFLVSFYNNEISEKSEIFDDQFSVERPDGSNFTLKIRSTKLEDSAMYFCASTLNSVSRYNEQFFGPGTRLTVL.

Turning to this clone: The DNA is omitted, as the CDR3 cannot be located on it reliably, and the CDR3 follows TCRdb's listing. The chain recombines TRBV6-5 with TRBJ2-3; the D call of TRBD2 is as the table states it, not checked on the DNA. The V gene's germline CDR1 is MNHEY and CDR2 SVGAGI. From its first to its last residue, the CDR3 has 15 amino acids. The CDR3 loop reads CASSRLFGSGDTQYF.

This clone was seen more than once but under ten times. The V and J genes are TRBV5-1 and TRBJ1-2; weak D call: TRBD1 (6 bases). CDR1 and CDR2 from the germline V gene are SGHRS and YFSETQ. CDR3 size: 13 residues. V lost 4 bases and J 4 bases, leaving 11 bases between the germline ends. CDR3 DNA sequence: TGCGCCAGCAGCCAAGGACAGTCCTATGGCTACACCTTC. Its translation is CASSQGQSYGYTF.

CDR3 sequence: CASSLRDRGRNTEAFF. The CDR3 coding sequence is TGTGCCAGCAGTCTCCGGGACAGGGGGCGGAACACTGAAGCTTTCTTT. The gene calls are TRBV27 and TRBJ1-1; 12 bases map to TRBD1. Trimming removed 5 bases from V and 1 base from J; junction bases left unmatched: 5. The CDR3 contains 16 residues. CDR1 is MNHEY and CDR2 is SMNVEV in the germline V gene (reference sequence).

This clone was found once. The CDR3 loop is CASSLEWGVGFGYTF. In DNA form, the CDR3 reads TGTGCCAGCAGTTTAGAGTGGGGGGTAGGTTTCGGCTACACCTTC. The J gene is TRBJ1-2, the V gene TRBV27; perhaps TRBD1 as D (5 bases). V dropped 2 bases and J dropped 8 bases, with 18 bases sitting between them. This CDR3 is built from 15 residues. Germline V gene sequence: CDR1 MNHEY, CDR2 SMNVEV (reference sequence).

This rearrangement joins TRBV5-1 to TRBJ2-7, with 13 bases identical to TRBD2. Germline V gives CDR1 SGHRS, CDR2 YFSETQ. The V segment lost 4 bases and the J segment 0 bases; nucleotides outside the gene matches: 4. The CDR3 covers 16 residues. CDR3 sequence (DNA): TGCGCCAGCAGCATCACTAGCGGGGGGGCCTCCTACGAGCAGTACTTC. Translated, it gives CASSITSGGASYEQYF.

CDR3 loop: CASSHRRTSGGWFF. The DNA for the CDR3 is TGTGCCAGCAGCCACCGAAGGACTAGCGGGGGGTGGTTCTTC. The rearrangement uses TRBV3-1 (or the pseudogene TRBV3-2) and TRBJ2-1, with 14 bases that match TRBD2. The CDR3 length is 14 residues. The V gene end was trimmed by 3 bases and the J gene end by 15 bases; junction bases not matched to a gene: 7. In germline, CDR1 is LGHDT, CDR2 YNNKEL (reference sequence).

The chain has TRBV11-2 and TRBJ2-2; 7 bases are a match to TRBD1. There are 15 residues in the CDR3. V dropped 2 bases and J dropped 8; count of bases not matched to a gene: 8. Germline V gives CDR1 SGHAT, CDR2 FQNNGV. The CDR3 is CASSLRMGQSGELFF. In DNA form, the CDR3 reads TGTGCCAGCAGCTTACGAATGGGACAGTCGGGGGAGCTGTTTTTT.

The chain uses TRBV19 and TRBJ1-3; the D gene is possibly TRBD1 (5 bases). The germline V and J ends were trimmed by 7 bases and 4 bases, with 11 bases remaining between them. CDR1 LNHDA and CDR2 SQIVND come from the germline V gene (reference sequence). CDR3 length equals 13 residues. CDR3 protein: CASTIDRGNTIYF. The CDR3 DNA reads as TGTGCCAGTACCATCGACAGAGGAAACACCATATATTTT.

A single count supports this clone. CDR3 region: CASSLAPQGGTYEQYF. As DNA, the CDR3 is TGTGCCAGCAGCTTGGCCCCACAGGGGGGCACCTACGAGCAGTACTTC. This chain uses TRBV5-5 with TRBJ2-7; TRBD1 aligns across 8 bases. Germline V gene lookup returns CDR1 SGHKS and CDR2 YYEKEE (reference sequence). CDR3 length: 16 amino acids. Trimming cost V 0 bases and J 2 bases; bases outside gene matches: 7.

As for this clone: Relative to the germline gene, one junction end is altered; a read error may explain this. This sequence joins TRBV4-2 and TRBJ1-5, with TRBD1 as a possible D gene (6 bases). The CDR3 is 15 amino acids. The germline CDR1 and CDR2 sequences are LGHNA and YNFKEQ. CDR3 sequence (DNA): TGTGCCAGCAGCCACAAGGACAGAGACAATCAACCCCAGCATTTT. It translates to CASSHKDRDNQPQHF.